The source of this T cell receptor (beta chain) is a study of blood T cell repertoires in COVID-19. Measured with immunoSEQ multiplex PCR; TCRdb has only the in-frame clones, and not every one. Altogether a few hundred thousand clones are present, approximately 83% being singletons, with the ten largest covering approximately 2%. The V end lost 5 bases, the J end lost 5 bases, and 18 bases lay between the germline ends. The CDR3 is 16 residues long. The germline gives CDR1 SNHLY, CDR2 FYNNEI. V usage is TRBV2 and J usage is TRBJ1-4; D might be TRBD1 (5 bases). The TCR was taken from a woman between 45 and 65 years old who had recovered from COVID-19. Sequencing was carried out using PBMCs or T cells enriched from blood (not recorded which). CDR3 residues: CASSPQFGRTNEKLFF. In nucleotides, the CDR3 is TGTGCCAGCAGTCCCCAGTTTGGCAGGACAAATGAAAAACTGTTTTTT.